The entry that follows covers one T cell receptor (beta chain) sequence. This clone was recorded only once. Its antigen target is currently unknown. No much larger clonotype is one base removed from it; base qualities were not supplied. Trimming removed 4 bases from V and 10 bases from J, leaving 13 bases between the germline ends. The CDR3 goes from the cysteine to the phenylalanine over 12 residues. Of the read, only the CDR3 DNA is kept; its 36 bases are in frame from base 1. Reading the germline V gene gives CDR1 SGHAT and CDR2 FQNNGV. This record belongs to a study of T cell changes during pregnancy in multiple sclerosis (dated by TCRdb to between 2018 and 2021). Background on the whole study: The study examined how the T cell repertoire changed over the course of pregnancy in women with multiple sclerosis.

Library generation was performed with the immunoSEQ multiplex PCR assay. Entries here come from immuneACCESS through TCRdb and include only in-frame sequences with V and J called. Some clones fail to appear in such tables; in the studies checked, an unresolved V gene covers under half of the shortfall, and the cause of the remainder is unknown. The sample has about 46,000 clones on record, roughly 93% of them singletons. The ten largest account for approximately 4.2% of the sample. The receptor comes from a female donor with multiple sclerosis, enrolled in a pregnancy study. The material sequenced was CD8+ T cells from peripheral blood mononuclear cells, taken in the first trimester of pregnancy. The rearranged chain carries TRBV11-2 and TRBJ1-1; the D gene is perhaps TRBD1, from 5 matching bases. The DNA reads TGTGCCAGCAGCTCAAGGGGCGTGGGAGCTTTCTTT. This codes for CASSSRGVGAFF.